This is a list of T cell receptor beta chains from one sample in a study of blood T cells in healthy people across ages. Each CDR3 protein is one row after TCRdb ran MiXCR on the 5' RACE reads. The sample contains about 1.5 million distinct CDR3 sequences, 40% to 45% of which appear only once. Sequences were obtained from blood. The receptors come from a woman under 30 in good health. Each CDR3 is given with its conserved first and last residue.

j_call v_call cdr3_length cdr3_aa
TRBJ2-1 TRBV20-1 12 CSASYQGNEQFF
TRBJ2-3 TRBV21-1 14 CASSKPQPRDTQYF
TRBJ1-2 TRBV7-8 15 CASSLTGAPLYGYTF
TRBJ2-3 TRBV27 14 CASSSGGSTDTQYF
TRBJ2-1 TRBV4-1 15 CASSQDPGTGNEQFF
TRBJ2-7 TRBV10-3 13 CAIGGTGTYEQYF
TRBJ2-7 TRBV4-2 16 CASSQGGMGLYNEQYF
TRBJ1-3 TRBV7-2 15 CASSLIPPSGNTIYF
TRBJ2-7 TRBV4-1 15 CASSHRAGLSYEQYF
TRBJ2-7 TRBV3-1 15 CASRRTSGSAYEQYF
. TRBV29-1 14 CSVEEVPGQSIQYF
TRBJ1-4 TRBV7-2 14 CASSPGTGREKLFF
TRBJ1-1 TRBV7-9 12 CASRSGSTEAFF
TRBJ2-1 TRBV19 13 CASSIGTPNEQFF
TRBJ2-7 TRBV11-2 14 CASSPPSFYNEQYF
TRBJ2-1 TRBV27 23 CASSSRTGRTGTSGRSSYNEQFF
TRBJ2-1 TRBV27 15 CASTTSGSQYNEQFF
TRBJ2-3 TRBV7-2 13 CASSLWQADTQYF
TRBJ2-1 TRBV4-3 16 CASSQEAGRRNNEQFF
TRBJ2-7 TRBV10-1 14 CASSGGAAPLTQYF
TRBJ2-7 TRBV6-6 12 CASRSSAYEQYF
TRBJ2-2 TRBV27 14 CASSLGQGYGELFF
TRBJ1-5 TRBV20-1 14 CSAKLGGPNQPQHF
TRBJ2-3 TRBV7-2 13 CASSLEQGGWLYF
TRBJ2-3 TRBV29-1 14 CSVIDRARTDTQYF
TRBJ2-1 TRBV6-2/TRBV6-3 15 CASSYLGGAYNEQFF
TRBJ2-3 TRBV20-1 15 CSARGGYISTDTQYF
TRBJ1-4 TRBV20-1 14 CSARDHRGNEKLFF
TRBJ1-1 TRBV2 16 CASSEPVGQMNTEAFF
TRBJ2-7 TRBV4-3 16 CASSQESGLASYEQYF
TRBJ2-7 TRBV7-9 16 CASSLGLSGGSYEQYF